This T cell receptor beta chain was identified during a study of CD8 T cells in Susac syndrome. Whole-study results and caveats: Only a relatively small number of individuals were included in the TCR sequencing and HLA analysis.

The RNA, 0.5 to 1 ug, was put through reverse transcription using random hexamers. TCRdb re-analysed the immunoSEQ multiplex PCR reads in MiXCR, keeping a single row per CDR3 protein. The sample lists hundreds of thousands of distinct CDR3 sequences, about 91% seen once, with 0.18% in the top ten. The germline gives CDR1 SQVTM, CDR2 ANQGSEA. The V and J ends lost 3 bases and 3 bases respectively, with 18 bases between them. The CDR3 runs 15 residues. Remarks on this clonotype: What it binds is not known.

The sample taken for sequencing was CD8+ T cells from PBMCs. This TCR was recovered from a human donor with multiple sclerosis. The chain is built from TRBV29-1 and TRBJ2-7, with D perhaps matching TRBD1 (5 bases). For the CDR3, the DNA is TGCAGCGTTGATTTCCGCAGTGTTCAGGGCTACGAGCAGTACTTC. As protein: CSVDFRSVQGYEQYF.